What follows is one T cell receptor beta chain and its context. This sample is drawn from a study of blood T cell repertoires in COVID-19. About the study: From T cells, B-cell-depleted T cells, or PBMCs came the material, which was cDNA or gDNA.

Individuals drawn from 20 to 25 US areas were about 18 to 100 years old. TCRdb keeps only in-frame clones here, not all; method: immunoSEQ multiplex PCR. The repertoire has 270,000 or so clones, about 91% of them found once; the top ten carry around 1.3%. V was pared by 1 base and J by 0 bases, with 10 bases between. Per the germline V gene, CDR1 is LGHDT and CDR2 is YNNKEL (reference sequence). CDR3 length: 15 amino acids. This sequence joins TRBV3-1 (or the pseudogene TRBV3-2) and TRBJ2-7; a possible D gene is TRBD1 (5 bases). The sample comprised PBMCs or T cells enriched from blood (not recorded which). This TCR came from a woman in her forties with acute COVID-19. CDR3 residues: CASSQVQGSSYEQYF. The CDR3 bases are TGTGCCAGCAGCCAAGTTCAGGGAAGCTCCTACGAGCAGTACTTC.